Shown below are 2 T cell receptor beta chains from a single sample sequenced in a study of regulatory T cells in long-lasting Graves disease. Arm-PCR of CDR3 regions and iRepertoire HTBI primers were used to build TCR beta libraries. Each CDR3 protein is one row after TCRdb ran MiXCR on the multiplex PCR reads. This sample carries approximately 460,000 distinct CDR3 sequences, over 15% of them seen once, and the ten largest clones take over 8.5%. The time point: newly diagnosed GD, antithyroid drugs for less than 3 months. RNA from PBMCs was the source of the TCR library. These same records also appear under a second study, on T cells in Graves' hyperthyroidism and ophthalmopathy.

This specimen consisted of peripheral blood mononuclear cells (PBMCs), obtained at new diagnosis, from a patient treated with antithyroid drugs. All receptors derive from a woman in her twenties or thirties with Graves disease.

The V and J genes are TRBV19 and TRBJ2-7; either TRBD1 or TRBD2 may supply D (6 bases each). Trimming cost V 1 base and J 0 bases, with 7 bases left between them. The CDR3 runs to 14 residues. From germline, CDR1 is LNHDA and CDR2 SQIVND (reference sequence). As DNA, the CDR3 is TGTGCCAGTAGTATAGGGGGGGCCTCCTACGAGCAGTACTTC. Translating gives CASSIGGASYEQYF.

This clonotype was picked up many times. The CDR3 DNA follows: TGTGCCAGCAGTCCCCAAACCTGGGCCTCAGGAAACACCATATATTTT. Protein product: CASSPQTWASGNTIYF. The gene calls are TRBV28 and TRBJ1-3; D not certain. Per the germline V gene, CDR1 is MDHEN and CDR2 is SYDVKM. CDR3 length equals 16 residues. The V and J ends lost 5 bases and 4 bases respectively, with 18 bases between them.